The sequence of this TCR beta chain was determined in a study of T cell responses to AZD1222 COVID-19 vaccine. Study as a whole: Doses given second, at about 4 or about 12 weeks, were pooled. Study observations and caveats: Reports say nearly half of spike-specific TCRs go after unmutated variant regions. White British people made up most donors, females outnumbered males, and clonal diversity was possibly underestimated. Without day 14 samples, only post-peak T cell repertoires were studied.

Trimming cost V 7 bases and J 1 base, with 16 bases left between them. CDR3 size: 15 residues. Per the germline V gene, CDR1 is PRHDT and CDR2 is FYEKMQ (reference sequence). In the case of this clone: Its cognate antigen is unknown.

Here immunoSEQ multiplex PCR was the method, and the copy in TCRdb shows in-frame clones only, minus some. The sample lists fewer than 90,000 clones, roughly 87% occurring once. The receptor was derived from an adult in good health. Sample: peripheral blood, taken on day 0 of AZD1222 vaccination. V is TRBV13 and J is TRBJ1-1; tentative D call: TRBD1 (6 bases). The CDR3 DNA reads TGTGCCAGCAACCAGGGGTTGACAGGGAACACTGAAGCTTTCTTT. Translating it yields CASNQGLTGNTEAFF.